Each of the 16 T cell receptor beta chains below was sequenced from the same sample in a study of blood T cell repertoires in COVID-19. TCRdb's table, derived via immunoSEQ multiplex PCR, lists solely in-frame clones and lacks some. The table has 55,000 to 70,000 clones, about 80% seen once. The sequenced material came from peripheral blood. These TCRs come from an elderly woman with acute or convalescent COVID-19.

The gene calls are TRBV5-4 and TRBJ2-7; 13 bases map to TRBD2. Per germline, CDR1 SGHNT and CDR2 YYREEE (reference sequence). The V gene end was trimmed by 4 bases and the J gene end by 5 bases; junction bases not matched to a gene: 6. The CDR3 spans 15 residues. The DNA of the CDR3 is TGTGCCAGCAGCCCTACTAGCGGGAGGGACCACGAGCAGTACTTC. It translates to CASSPTSGRDHEQYF.

V usage is TRBV2 and J usage is TRBJ1-6; a weak D match, TRBD1 (5 bases). Germline V gene lookup returns CDR1 SNHLY and CDR2 FYNNEI. Trimming shortened V by 8 bases and J by 5 bases, and 16 bases separated the two germline ends. The CDR3 spans 15 residues. The CDR3 loop is CASEIGAGNNSPLHF. The CDR3 DNA sequence: TGTGCCAGCGAGATTGGGGCGGGGAATAATTCACCCCTCCACTTT.

The genes are TRBV6-1 and TRBJ1-3, with D uncertain. V lost 6 bases and J lost 0, with 9 bases in between. The CDR3 runs 14 residues. CDR1 and CDR2 (germline): MNHNS, SASEGT. CDR3 residues: CASREGLSGNTIYF. CDR3 sequence (DNA): TGTGCCAGCAGGGAGGGCCTCTCTGGAAACACCATATATTTT.

This clone appeared a few times. The chain links TRBV7-9 to TRBJ1-4, with D unclear. Trimming shortened V by 5 bases and J by 0 bases, and 7 bases separated the two germline ends. From germline, CDR1 is SEHNR and CDR2 FQNEAQ (reference sequence). The CDR3 consists of 14 residues. The CDR3: CASSRSATNEKLFF. As DNA, the CDR3 is TGTGCCAGCAGCCGGAGTGCAACTAATGAAAAACTGTTTTTT.

A single count supports this clone. The gene calls are TRBV5-4 and TRBJ1-1, with TRBD1 identical over 8 bases. The germline CDR1 and CDR2 sequences are SGHNT and YYREEE (reference sequence). The CDR3 loop spans 16 amino acids. Trimming cost V 4 bases and J 3 bases; bases outside gene matches: 11. CDR3 in amino acids: CASSEPNRGLYTEAFF. For the CDR3, the DNA is TGTGCCAGCAGCGAACCGAACAGGGGGTTGTACACTGAAGCTTTCTTT.

The chain's CDR3 is CASSVGGRVLDNEQFF. In DNA form, the CDR3 reads TGTGCCAGCAGCGTAGGAGGCAGGGTCCTTGACAATGAGCAGTTCTTC. The V and J genes are TRBV9 and TRBJ2-1, with D possibly being TRBD1 (5 bases). Germline V CDR1 and CDR2: SGDLS, YYNGEE. This CDR3 region has 16 residues. Trimming took off 0 bases at V and 5 bases at J, with 15 bases between the two ends.

The CDR3, as DNA: TGTGCCAGCAGCCCGATACGCATGGCAGAATCAGCCGGGGCTGGGGCCAACGTCCTGACTTTC. Translation gives CASSPIRMAESAGAGANVLTF. The chain uses TRBV9 and TRBJ2-6; possibly TRBD2 for D (5 bases). Trimming pared 4 bases from V and 2 bases from J, leaving 28 bases between. The germline V gene encodes CDR1 SGDLS and CDR2 YYNGEE. The CDR3 loop spans 21 amino acids.

This rearrangement joins TRBV7-2 to TRBJ1-1; the D is unclear. Germline V gene sequence: CDR1 SGHTA, CDR2 FQGNSA. CDR3 length: 16 residues. V lost 0 bases and J lost 4, with 15 bases in between. CDR3 protein: CASSLARGDRGTEAFF. DNA of the CDR3: TGTGCCAGCAGCTTAGCGCGGGGAGACCGGGGCACTGAAGCTTTCTTT. Looking up the rest from reference TRBV7-2 and TRBJ1-1 gives the full variable domain: GAGVSQSPSNKVTEKGKDVELRCDPISGHTALYWYRQSLGQGLEFLIYFQGNSAPDKSGLPSDRFSAERTGGSVSTLTIQRTQQEDSAVYLCASSLARGDRGTEAFFGQGTRLTVV.

This chain joins TRBV18 and TRBJ1-5; no definite D call. Germline V CDR1 and CDR2: KGHSH, LQKENI. The V end was cut by 6 bases, the J end by 4 bases, with 22 bases between. The CDR3 sequence is 17 residues long. The chain's CDR3 is CASSSDRLTSPNQPQHF. CDR3 sequence (DNA): TGTGCCAGCTCGTCGGACCGACTAACATCCCCAAATCAGCCCCAGCATTTT.

This sequence joins TRBV19 and TRBJ1-2, with 8 bases identical to TRBD1. This CDR3 region has 17 residues. Germline V lookup: CDR1 LNHDA, CDR2 SQIVND (reference sequence). The trim removed 5 bases at V and 2 bases at J, leaving 13 bases unmatched. The CDR3 DNA follows: TGTGCCAGTAGTGATTCCGGGTGGGACAGGCTCAACTATGGCTACACCTTC. Protein: CASSDSGWDRLNYGYTF.

The chain links TRBV7-2 to TRBJ2-5, with 8 positions matching TRBD2. Germline assignment: CDR1 SGHTA and CDR2 FQGNSA. The CDR3 runs 14 residues. J gave up 1 base and V 5 bases, and 3 bases lay outside the gene matches. The CDR3 DNA sequence: TGTGCCAGCAGCAGCGGGGGCCCCCAAGAGACCCAGTACTTC. It yields the protein CASSSGGPQETQYF. The full variable domain, with the rest looked up from reference TRBV7-2 and TRBJ2-5, is GAGVSQSPSNKVTEKGKDVELRCDPISGHTALYWYRQSLGQGLEFLIYFQGNSAPDKSGLPSDRFSAERTGGSVSTLTIQRTQQEDSAVYLCASSSGGPQETQYFGPGTRLLVL.

J is TRBJ1-1 and V is TRBV28, with a weak D call TRBD1 (5 bases). The CDR3 length is 13 residues. V lost 7 bases to trimming and J lost 0 bases, with 9 bases between them. Germline V lookup: CDR1 MDHEN, CDR2 SYDVKM. The CDR3: CASTLTVNTEAFF. The CDR3, as DNA: TGTGCCAGCACTTTGACAGTGAACACTGAAGCTTTCTTT.

V and J are TRBV24-1 and TRBJ1-2; D remains unclear. From germline, CDR1 is KGHDR and CDR2 SFDVKD. Trimming removed 4 bases at V and 6 bases at J, with 11 bases between. The CDR3 extends over 13 amino acids. Written as DNA, the CDR3 is TGTGCCACCAGTGAACCTGGAACAGATGGCTACACCTTC. It specifies CATSEPGTDGYTF.

This rearrangement joins TRBV19 to TRBJ2-7; the match to TRBD2 covers 7 bases. Germline V gene data show CDR1 as LNHDA and CDR2 as SQIVND (reference sequence). After removal of 5 bases from V and 4 bases from J, the junction contained 11 bases not matched to a gene. The CDR3 is 15 residues long. The chain's CDR3 is CASSETSGNEYEQYF. DNA of the CDR3: TGTGCCAGTAGTGAGACGAGCGGGAACGAATACGAGCAGTACTTC.

V is TRBV30 and J is TRBJ1-5; tentatively, D is TRBD1 (6 bases). Germline CDR1 reads GTSNPN; CDR2 reads SVGIG (reference sequence). V lost 4 bases and J 4 bases, leaving 11 bases between the germline ends. The CDR3 is 13 residues long. The DNA of the CDR3 is TGTGCCTGGACCCGTACAGGGAATCAGCCCCAGCATTTT. It is translated as CAWTRTGNQPQHF.

The rearrangement links TRBV18 to TRBJ1-5; tentatively, D is TRBD1 (5 bases). Trimming cost V 5 bases and J 7 bases, with 18 bases left between them. Germline V CDR1 and CDR2: KGHSH, LQKENI. The CDR3 totals 15 residues. The CDR3: CASSKEGGAEQPQHF. The CDR3 DNA is TGTGCCAGCTCAAAAGAAGGAGGGGCGGAACAGCCCCAGCATTTT. Looking up the rest from reference TRBV18 and TRBJ1-5 gives the full variable domain: NAGVMQNPRHLVRRRGQEARLRCSPMKGHSHVYWYRQLPEEGLKFMVYLQKENIIDESGMPKERFSAEFPKEGPSILRIQQVVRGDSAAYFCASSKEGGAEQPQHFGDGTRLSIL.